Here is one T cell receptor beta chain with its context. Its target is unknown. This specimen belongs to a study of T cell responses to AZD1222 COVID-19 vaccine. Regarding the study as a whole: Just a handful of people given AZD1222 tested seropositive at baseline. Dominant at 160-218 and 743-854, vaccine-associated CD4 TCRs also spanned spike. Donors in the cohort were predominantly white British and more often female, and clonal diversity was possibly underestimated. Researchers took repertoire samples only after the peak T cell response had come.

The CDR3 length is 13 residues. Germline V lookup: CDR1 MDHEN, CDR2 SYDVKM. The trim removed 5 bases at V and 7 bases at J, leaving 2 bases unmatched. Method: immunoSEQ multiplex PCR; TCRdb's copy keeps in-frame clones and lacks some. Among 150,000 to 180,000 clones, roughly nine tenths were seen once, and the ten largest hold more than 5.5%. This clonotype originated in an adult in good health. The sequenced sample was peripheral blood, obtained on day 0 of MenACWY control vaccination. This rearrangement joins TRBV28 to TRBJ2-2, with 9 bases identical to TRBD1. The CDR3 sequence: CASSRQGVGELFF. The DNA for the CDR3 is TGTGCCAGCAGTCGACAGGGGGTCGGGGAGCTGTTTTTT.